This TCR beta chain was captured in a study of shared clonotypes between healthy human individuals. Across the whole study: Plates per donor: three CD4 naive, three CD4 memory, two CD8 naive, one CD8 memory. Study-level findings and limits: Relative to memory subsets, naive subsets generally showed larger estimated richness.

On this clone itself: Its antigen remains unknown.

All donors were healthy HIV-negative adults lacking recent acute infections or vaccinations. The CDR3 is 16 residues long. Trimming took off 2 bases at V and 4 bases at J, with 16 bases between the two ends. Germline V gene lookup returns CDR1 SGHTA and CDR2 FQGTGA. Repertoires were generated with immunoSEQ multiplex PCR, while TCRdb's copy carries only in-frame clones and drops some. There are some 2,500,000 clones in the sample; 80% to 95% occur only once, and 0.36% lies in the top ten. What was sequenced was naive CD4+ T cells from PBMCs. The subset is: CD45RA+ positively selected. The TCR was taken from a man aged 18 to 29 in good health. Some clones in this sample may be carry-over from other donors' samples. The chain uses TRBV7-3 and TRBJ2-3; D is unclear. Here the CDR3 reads CASSLYGNSGPDTQYF. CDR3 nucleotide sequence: TGTGCCAGCAGCTTATATGGGAACTCGGGCCCAGATACGCAGTATTTT.